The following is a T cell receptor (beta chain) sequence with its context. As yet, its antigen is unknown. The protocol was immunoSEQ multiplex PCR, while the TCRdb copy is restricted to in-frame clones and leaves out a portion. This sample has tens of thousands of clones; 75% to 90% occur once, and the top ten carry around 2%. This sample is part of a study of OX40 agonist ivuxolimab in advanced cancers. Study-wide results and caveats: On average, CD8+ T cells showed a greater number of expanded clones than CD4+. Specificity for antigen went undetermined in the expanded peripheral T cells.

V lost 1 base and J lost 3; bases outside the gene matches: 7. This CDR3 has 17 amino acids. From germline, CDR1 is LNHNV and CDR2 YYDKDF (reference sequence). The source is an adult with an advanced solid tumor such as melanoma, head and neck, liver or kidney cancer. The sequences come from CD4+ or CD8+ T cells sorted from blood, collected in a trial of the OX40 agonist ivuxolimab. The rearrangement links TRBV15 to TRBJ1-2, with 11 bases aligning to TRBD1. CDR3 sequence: CATSRVGQGAPDYGYTF. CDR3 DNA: TGTGCCACCAGCAGAGTTGGACAGGGGGCCCCAGACTATGGCTACACCTTC.